This TCR beta chain is drawn from a study of CD8 T cells in Susac syndrome. CD8+ and CD4+ T cells were negatively isolated; TEMRA cells were FACS-enriched. The CDR3 is 12 amino acids. V lost 2 bases and J lost 4, with 3 bases in between. Germline CDR1 SGHRS, CDR2 YFSETQ. An amount of RNA that ranged from roughly 0.5 to 1 ug was reverse transcribed with random hexamers. A multiplex approach, immunoSEQ multiplex PCR, amplified TCR beta CDR3 across 54 Vbeta and 13 Jbeta. From the immunoSEQ multiplex PCR reads, TCRdb called clonotypes with MiXCR, one entry per CDR3 protein. The sample records a few hundred thousand distinct CDR3 sequences, about 95% being singletons.

This chain connects TRBV5-1 to TRBJ2-2; D is unresolved. Sequenced sample: CD4+ T cells from PBMCs. The sequence was collected from a human donor with multiple sclerosis. The DNA for the CDR3 is TGCGCCAGCAGCTTAACCACCGGGGAGCTGTTTTTT. The encoded protein is CASSLTTGELFF.